Presented here are 5 T cell receptor beta chains from one specimen sequenced in a study of Ad26.COV2.S vaccination and SARS-CoV-2 variants (dated by TCRdb to about 2021). Receptors were amplified or captured by the immunoSEQ multiplex PCR assay. TCRdb took this table from immuneACCESS and kept in-frame rearrangements with V and J called. Such tables lack part of the clones; where checked against another copy, unresolved V genes explain under half of the gap, and the rest is unexplained. This sample comprises about half a million clones, about 89% of them detected only once. The ten largest clonotypes hold under 2% of the sample. The treatment or condition label corresponds to: 15 to 20 received Ad26.COV2.S at low or high dose, single or two shots; 5 received placebo; per-sample allocation not given. Repertoires of vaccine and placebo recipients were sequenced from samples collected on day 63 after the first injection.

The specimen comprised peripheral blood, sampled in a trial of Ad26.COV2.S vaccine versus placebo. The receptors originated from a person aged 18-65 years who received the Ad26.COV2.S COVID-19 vaccine or a placebo.

The genes are TRBV4-1 and TRBJ2-3, with D perhaps matching TRBD1 or TRBD2 (5 bases each). Trimming cost V 4 bases and J 4 bases, with 18 bases left between them. The CDR3 loop spans 16 amino acids. Germline CDR1 reads MGHRA; CDR2 reads YSYEKL. The CDR3 spells CASSPRDAPNADTQYF. The CDR3 bases are TGCGCCAGCAGCCCGAGGGACGCCCCAAACGCAGATACGCAGTATTTT.

The chain couples TRBV15 to TRBJ1-4; TRBD1 agrees at 7 bases. Germline CDR1 and CDR2: LNHNV and YYDKDF (reference sequence). This CDR3 is built from 15 residues. Germline trimming cut 9 bases from V and 0 bases from J; bases unmatched to any gene: 7. The CDR3 reads CATKDRKATNEKLFF. For the CDR3, the DNA is TGTGCCACAAAGGACAGGAAAGCAACTAATGAAAAACTGTTTTTT.

The chain combines TRBV30 with TRBJ2-3; D is perhaps TRBD2 (6 bases). From germline, CDR1 is GTSNPN and CDR2 SVGIG (reference sequence). CDR3 size: 14 residues. Trimming removed 3 bases from V and 0 bases from J, with 10 bases in between. The CDR3 protein is CAWRDAGSTDTQYF. The CDR3 DNA reads TGTGCCTGGAGGGACGCGGGGAGCACAGATACGCAGTATTTT.

J is TRBJ2-1 and V is TRBV24-1, with 7 bases aligning to TRBD1. CDR1 and CDR2 (germline): KGHDR, SFDVKD. The CDR3 sequence is 17 residues long. V was clipped by 4 bases and J by 7 bases; unmatched bases: 15. The CDR3 sequence is CATSDSKDRVRRNEQFF. The DNA of the CDR3 is TGTGCCACCAGTGACTCAAAAGACAGGGTACGCAGGAATGAGCAGTTCTTC.

This chain links TRBV5-1 with TRBJ2-3; 11 bases agree with TRBD2. The CDR3 contains 16 residues. The junction had 5 bases not matched to a gene; V was cut back by 1 base and J by 4 bases. Germline values: CDR1 SGHRS, CDR2 YFSETQ. CDR3 nucleotides: TGCGCCAGCAGCTTGAGTACTAGCGGGAGATCAGATACGCAGTATTTT. This codes for CASSLSTSGRSDTQYF. Full variable domain (remainder filled in from reference TRBV5-1 and TRBJ2-3): KAGVTQTPRYLIKTRGQQVTLSCSPISGHRSVSWYQQTPGQGLQFLFEYFSETQRNKGNFPGRFSGRQFSNSRSEMNVSTLELGDSALYLCASSLSTSGRSDTQYFGPGTRLTVL.